This paragraph reports one TCR beta chain. The authors took one heparinised blood draw, averaging about 110 mL, from each donor. The data derive from a study of beta chain features in type 1 diabetes. The CDR3 loop spans 15 amino acids. Germline V gives CDR1 MGHRA, CDR2 YSYEKL. V lost 1 base to trimming and J lost 2 bases, with 11 bases between them. TCRB transcripts that were expressed got sequenced, as all of the isolated RNA had been reverse transcribed. Profiled with immunoSEQ multiplex PCR; TCRdb holds only in-frame clones, not every one. The data show roughly 230,000 clones, 9% to 10% seen once. Sequencing was performed on naive CD4+ T cells from blood. The chain recombines TRBV4-1 with TRBJ1-1; a possible D gene is TRBD1 (6 bases). The source of this sequence is a woman aged 18 to 35 in good health. In DNA form, the CDR3 reads TGCGCCAGCAGCCAAGTGGTACAGGGCAACACTGAAGCTTTCTTT. It specifies CASSQVVQGNTEAFF.